This entry lists 32 T cell receptor beta chains sequenced from one sample in a study of blood T cell repertoires in COVID-19 (dated by TCRdb to the early 2020s). Library creation used the immunoSEQ multiplex PCR assay. TCRdb retrieved this table from immuneACCESS and kept in-frame rearrangements only. Not all clones are present; in checked studies, unresolved V genes account for under half, and no reason is known for the remainder. Present in this sample are approximately 300,000 clones, nearly 90% of which were seen just once. The ten largest clones add up to roughly 1% of the sample. Sequenced: peripheral blood. Receptor source: a woman aged 40 to 50 with COVID-19, enrolled during active disease.

The gene calls are TRBV7-9 and TRBJ1-4; D ambiguous. Germline V gene sequence: CDR1 SEHNR, CDR2 FQNEAQ (reference sequence). V was clipped by 4 bases and J by 5 bases, with 14 bases between them. The CDR3 is 15 residues long. DNA for the CDR3: TGTGCCAGCAGCTCCTTGGAGGATGAGAATGAAAAACTGTTTTTT. This translates into CASSSLEDENEKLFF.

This chain joins TRBV28 and TRBJ2-2, with D possibly being TRBD2 (6 bases). The V gene lost 4 bases and the J gene lost 3 bases, with 12 bases spanning the gap. The CDR3 length is 15 residues. CDR1 MDHEN and CDR2 SYDVKM come from the germline V gene. Here the CDR3 DNA reads TGTGCCAGCAGTTCCCCGGGACTTTACACCGGGGAGCTGTTTTTT. It specifies CASSSPGLYTGELFF.

The genes are TRBV6-2 or TRBV6-3 and TRBJ2-7; 11 nucleotides line up with TRBD1. V lost 0 bases to trimming and J lost 2 bases; unmatched junction nucleotides: 3. Germline V lookup: CDR1 MNHEY, CDR2 SVGEGT. The CDR3 consists of 16 residues. CDR3 in DNA: TGTGCCAGCAGTTACTCGACGGGACAGGGGGCCTACGAGCAGTACTTC. It yields the protein CASSYSTGQGAYEQYF.

This chain joins TRBV4-3 and TRBJ2-1, with 9 bases aligning to TRBD2. This CDR3 has 16 amino acids. The J segment lost 1 base and the V segment lost 4 bases, leaving 5 bases of the junction unmatched. CDR1 is LGHNA and CDR2 is YSLEER in the germline V gene. The CDR3 here is CASSRVLAGSYNEQFF. As DNA, the CDR3 is TGCGCCAGCAGCCGAGTACTAGCGGGTTCCTACAATGAGCAGTTCTTC.

Only one count was recorded for this clone. The chain carries TRBV27 and TRBJ1-1; no firm D call. V dropped 2 bases and J dropped 1 base, with 11 bases sitting between them. The germline CDR1 and CDR2 sequences are MNHEY and SMNVEV (reference sequence). The CDR3 loop spans 15 amino acids. The CDR3 region is CASSLNWGGNTEAFF. CDR3 nucleotides: TGTGCCAGCAGTTTAAACTGGGGAGGGAACACTGAAGCTTTCTTT.

The sample holds one count of this clone. The chain couples TRBV28 to TRBJ1-2, with D unresolved. The CDR3 totals 12 residues. Germline loops: CDR1 MDHEN, CDR2 SYDVKM. V lost 7 bases and J lost 3, with 9 bases in between. CDR3 bases: TGTGCCAGCAACCCTCGGGACTATGGCTACACCTTC. It translates to CASNPRDYGYTF.

J is TRBJ1-4 and V is TRBV9; unclear D gene. This CDR3 is built from 16 residues. Looked up from germline, CDR1 is SGDLS and CDR2 is YYNGEE. V was clipped by 2 bases and J by 4 bases, with 15 bases between them. The CDR3 nucleotides read TGTGCCAGCAGCGTCGAAATTGGAGGAGTTAATGAAAAACTGTTTTTT. It specifies CASSVEIGGVNEKLFF. Filled out from reference TRBV9 and TRBJ1-4, the complete variable domain reads DSGVTQTPKHLITATGQRVTLRCSPRSGDLSVYWYQQSLDQGLQFLIQYYNGEERAKGNILERFSAQQFPDLHSELNLSSLELGDSALYFCASSVEIGGVNEKLFFGSGTQLSVL.

The J gene is TRBJ2-5, the V gene TRBV18; 7 bases agree with TRBD1. The CDR3 has 14 amino acids. Germline assignment: CDR1 KGHSH and CDR2 LQKENI. Trimming removed 3 bases from V and 1 base from J; junction bases left unmatched: 2. The CDR3 region has the DNA TGTGCCAGCTCACCCGACAGGGTCCAAGAGACCCAGTACTTC. This gives the protein CASSPDRVQETQYF.

This clone was detected only once. V is TRBV11-2 and J is TRBJ2-7; TRBD1 matches at 8 bases. V lost 6 bases to trimming and J lost 2 bases; unmatched junction nucleotides: 9. Germline assignment: CDR1 SGHAT and CDR2 FQNNGV. CDR3 length: 15 amino acids. The CDR3 region is CASSLDRGRPYEQYF. DNA for the CDR3: TGTGCCAGCAGTCTAGACAGGGGCCGCCCCTACGAGCAGTACTTC.

The chain has TRBV20-1 and TRBJ1-2; 9 bases agree with TRBD1. The CDR3 has 16 residues. V lost 3 bases, J lost 0 bases, and 8 bases stayed unmatched. CDR1 is DFQATT and CDR2 is SNEGSKA in the germline V gene (reference sequence). For the CDR3, the DNA is TGCAGTGCTAGTGTACAGGGGGCGAAAGCTAACTATGGCTACACCTTC. It specifies CSASVQGAKANYGYTF.

The V and J genes are TRBV5-1 and TRBJ2-6; 7 nucleotides agree with TRBD1. This CDR3 has 14 residues. The germline V gene has CDR1 SGHRS and CDR2 YFSETQ. The V gene end was trimmed by 1 base and the J gene end by 5 bases; junction bases not matched to a gene: 0. CDR3 DNA: TGCGCCAGCAGCTTGAGGGGGCGGGCCAACGTCCTGACTTTC. It encodes CASSLRGRANVLTF.

The DNA for the CDR3 is TGTGCCAGTAGTATACAGGGCCAGCTAGCCAAAAACATTCAGTACTTC. It codes for CASSIQGQLAKNIQYF. The genes are TRBV19 and TRBJ2-4; tentatively, D is TRBD1 (5 bases). Germline V lookup: CDR1 LNHDA, CDR2 SQIVND (reference sequence). Trimming took off 2 bases at V and 0 bases at J, with 11 bases between the two ends. This CDR3 spans 16 amino acids.

The V gene is TRBV5-5, the J gene TRBJ1-4, with TRBD1 identical over 7 bases. V trimming: 2 bases; J trimming: 0 bases; junction bases outside the gene matches: 16. The CDR3 consists of 20 residues. Germline CDR1 is SGHKS and CDR2 is YYEKEE (reference sequence). CDR3 sequence (DNA): TGTGCCAGCAGCTTCCCAACAAGCCCCTGGGACAGAACAACTAATGAAAAACTGTTTTTT. As protein: CASSFPTSPWDRTTNEKLFF.

The gene calls are TRBV4-3 and TRBJ1-2, with a tentative D call TRBD1 (6 bases). The V gene lost 4 bases and the J gene lost 3 bases, with 12 bases spanning the gap. Germline CDR1 reads LGHNA; CDR2 reads YSLEER. The CDR3 runs 14 residues. This chain's CDR3 is CASSPSTGHYGYTF. In DNA, the CDR3 is TGCGCCAGCAGCCCATCGACAGGACACTATGGCTACACCTTC.

The gene calls are TRBV28 and TRBJ1-5; no reliable D call. Trimming left V 7 bases short and J 0 bases short, with 4 bases between. Germline V gene lookup returns CDR1 MDHEN and CDR2 SYDVKM. The CDR3 length is 12 residues. This chain's CDR3 is CASTLSNQPQHF. The CDR3 nucleotides are TGTGCCAGCACTCTTAGCAATCAGCCCCAGCATTTT.

CDR3 sequence reads: CASSQDGRAGSYEQYF. The CDR3 DNA follows: TGCGCCAGCAGCCAAGACGGCAGGGCGGGATCCTACGAGCAGTACTTC. V gene TRBV4-1 combines with J gene TRBJ2-7; TRBD2 is a possible D gene (6 bases). The CDR3 is 16 residues long. From germline, CDR1 is MGHRA and CDR2 YSYEKL. V was trimmed by 0 bases and J by 1 base, leaving 13 bases between them.

In DNA, the CDR3 is TGTGCCAGCAGCCAAGATTCCCACACCGCATACGAGCAGTACTTC. It codes for CASSQDSHTAYEQYF. The chain recombines TRBV4-2 with TRBJ2-7, with D unclear. The CDR3 has 15 amino acids. V was cut by 0 bases and J by 4 bases, with 13 bases left in between. Germline V lookup: CDR1 LGHNA, CDR2 YNFKEQ.

V and J are TRBV19 and TRBJ2-7, with TRBD1 as a possible D gene (6 bases). CDR3 length equals 14 residues. Looked up from germline, CDR1 is LNHDA and CDR2 is SQIVND (reference sequence). Trimming cost V 3 bases and J 4 bases, with 13 bases left between them. CDR3 nucleotides: TGTGCCAGTAGTATGCGGACAGCCCTGTACGAGCAGTACTTC. Its translation is CASSMRTALYEQYF.

The J gene is TRBJ2-7, the V gene TRBV6-1, with 7 bases that match TRBD2. Germline CDR1 MNHNS, CDR2 SASEGT. V shed 0 bases, J shed 6 bases, and the junction held 5 bases outside the gene matches. This CDR3 is 14 amino acids long. The CDR3 DNA follows: TGTGCCAGCAGTGAAGCGTGGGGAGGGGCCGAGCAGTACTTC. Translating gives CASSEAWGGAEQYF.

The chain couples TRBV6-5 to TRBJ2-7, with 10 bases fitting TRBD2. The length of the CDR3 is 14 residues. Per the germline V gene, CDR1 is MNHEY and CDR2 is SVGAGI. The V segment lost 2 bases and the J segment 6 bases; nucleotides outside the gene matches: 4. CDR3 bases: TGTGCCAGCAGTTACCTAGCGGGAGTCGGCGAGCAGTACTTC. Its translation is CASSYLAGVGEQYF.

This chain links TRBV7-9 with TRBJ2-3; 9 positions agree with TRBD1. With 3 bases clipped from V and 4 bases from J, the junction kept 8 bases outside the gene matches. Germline lookup yields CDR1 SEHNR and CDR2 FQNEAQ (reference sequence). The CDR3 is made up of 16 amino acids. The CDR3: CASSFAGTGIPDTQYF. The CDR3 DNA reads as TGTGCCAGCAGCTTCGCCGGGACAGGGATCCCAGATACGCAGTATTTT.

CDR3 region: CASRERGMYEQFF. The DNA of the CDR3 is TGTGCCAGCAGGGAGAGAGGGATGTATGAGCAGTTCTTC. This sequence joins TRBV27 and TRBJ2-1; the D gene is possibly TRBD2 (5 bases). This CDR3 has 13 residues. The germline V gene encodes CDR1 MNHEY and CDR2 SMNVEV (reference sequence). Deletions cut 6 bases from V and 8 bases from J, with 14 bases between.

The chain links TRBV23-1 to TRBJ1-2, with D maybe TRBD1 (6 bases). TRBV23-1 has ORF status, its function being uncertain. The CDR3 spans 13 residues. The V end was cut by 7 bases, the J end by 2 bases, with 11 bases between. CDR3 nucleotide sequence: TGCGCCAGCACCAAGGACAGAAACTATGGCTACACCTTC. This gives the protein CASTKDRNYGYTF.

The genes are TRBV7-9 and TRBJ2-3, with 10 positions matching TRBD2. Unmatched junction bases numbered 4, after V lost 5 bases and J lost 2 bases. This CDR3 has 15 amino acids. The V gene's germline CDR1 is SEHNR and CDR2 FQNEAQ (reference sequence). The DNA for the CDR3 is TGTGCCAGCAGCCAAACTAGCGGGAACACAGATACGCAGTATTTT. This encodes CASSQTSGNTDTQYF. Drawing the rest from reference TRBV7-9 and TRBJ2-3, the complete variable domain is DTGVSQNPRHKITKRGQNVTFRCDPISEHNRLYWYRQTLGQGPEFLTYFQNEAQLEKSRLLSDRFSAERPKGSFSTLEIQRTEQGDSAMYLCASSQTSGNTDTQYFGPGTRLTVL.

V usage is TRBV30 and J usage is TRBJ1-2; TRBD1 might be the D (6 bases). Looked up from germline, CDR1 is GTSNPN and CDR2 is SVGIG (reference sequence). The V end lost 1 base, the J end lost 2 bases, and 8 bases lay between the germline ends. The length of the CDR3 is 13 residues. DNA of the CDR3: TGTGCCTGGAGTGAAACAGGGAACTATGGCTACACCTTC. Protein sequence: CAWSETGNYGYTF.

The V call is TRBV30, the J call TRBJ1-6; 8 nucleotides line up with TRBD1. The CDR3 runs to 15 residues. V shed 2 bases and J 5 bases; nucleotides not matched to a gene: 5. The germline V gene has CDR1 GTSNPN and CDR2 SVGIG (reference sequence). The CDR3 region is CAWSTLTGDNSPLHF. In nucleotides, the CDR3 is TGTGCCTGGAGTACCCTGACAGGGGATAATTCACCCCTCCACTTT.

The V call is TRBV7-9, the J call TRBJ1-6; D is unclear. V gave up 7 bases and J gave up 5 bases, with 9 bases separating them. The CDR3 length is 13 residues. Germline V lookup: CDR1 SEHNR, CDR2 FQNEAQ (reference sequence). CDR3 DNA: TGTGCCAGCAACGGCGGGAATAATTCACCCCTCCACTTT. Encoded protein: CASNGGNNSPLHF.

This sequence joins TRBV7-3 and TRBJ2-7; the D gene is possibly TRBD1 (6 bases). Germline V CDR1 and CDR2: SGHTA, FQGTGA. CDR3 length equals 14 residues. V dropped 5 bases and J dropped 1 base, with 12 bases sitting between them. CDR3 protein: CASSQGRSSYEQYF. CDR3 coding DNA: TGTGCCAGCAGCCAGGGGCGGAGTTCCTACGAGCAGTACTTC.

V and J are TRBV3-1 (or the pseudogene TRBV3-2) and TRBJ2-7; D is unclear. The V end was cut by 1 base, the J end by 0 bases, with 10 bases between. CDR1 LGHDT and CDR2 YNNKEL come from the germline V gene (reference sequence). The CDR3 has 15 residues. CDR3 loop: CASSQGGGFSYEQYF. In DNA, the CDR3 is TGTGCCAGCAGCCAAGGAGGTGGATTCTCCTACGAGCAGTACTTC.

The J gene is TRBJ1-1, the V gene TRBV9; maybe TRBD1 (5 bases). Germline CDR1 reads SGDLS; CDR2 reads YYNGEE. Trimming pared 1 base from V and 1 base from J, leaving 17 bases between. CDR3 length: 17 amino acids. The CDR3, as DNA: TGTGCCAGCAGCGTAAGTCCGGGACTTGGAGGGAACACTGAAGCTTTCTTT. Encoded protein: CASSVSPGLGGNTEAFF.

The rearrangement links TRBV6-6 to TRBJ1-5; 9 nucleotides match TRBD1. This CDR3 is built from 14 residues. Trimming removed 6 bases from V and 7 bases from J; junction bases left unmatched: 7. CDR1 is MNHNY, CDR2 SVGAGI, per germline (reference sequence). Written as DNA, the CDR3 is TGTGCCAGCAGCAAGGGGACAGGGCACCAGCCCCAGCATTTT. It translates to CASSKGTGHQPQHF.

The chain couples TRBV28 to TRBJ1-6, with TRBD1 matching 7 bases. V gave up 7 bases and J gave up 9 bases; unmatched junction bases: 3. The CDR3 contains 12 residues. Germline-derived CDR1 and CDR2 are MDHEN and SYDVKM. The chain's CDR3 is CASIRQGSPLHF. CDR3 sequence (DNA): TGTGCCAGCATCCGACAGGGTTCACCCCTCCACTTT. Complete variable domain (other parts from reference TRBV28 and TRBJ1-6): DVKVTQSSRYLVKRTGEKVFLECVQDMDHENMFWYRQDPGLGLRLIYFSYDVKMKEKGDIPEGYSVSREKKERFSLILESASTNQTSMYLCASIRQGSPLHFGNGTRLTVT.